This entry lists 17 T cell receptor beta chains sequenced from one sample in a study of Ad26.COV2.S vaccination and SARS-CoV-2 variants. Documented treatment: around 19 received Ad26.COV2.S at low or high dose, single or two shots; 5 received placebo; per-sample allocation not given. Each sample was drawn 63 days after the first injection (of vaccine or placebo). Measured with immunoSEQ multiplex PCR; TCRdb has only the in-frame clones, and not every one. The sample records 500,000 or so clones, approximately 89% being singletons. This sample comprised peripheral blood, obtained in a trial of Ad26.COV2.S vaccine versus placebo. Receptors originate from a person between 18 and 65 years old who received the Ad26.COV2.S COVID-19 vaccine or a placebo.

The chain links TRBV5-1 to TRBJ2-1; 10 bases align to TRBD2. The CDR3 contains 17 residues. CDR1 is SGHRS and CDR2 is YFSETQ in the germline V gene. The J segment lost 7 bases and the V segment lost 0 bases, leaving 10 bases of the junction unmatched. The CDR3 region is CASSLVAGGPLVNEQFF. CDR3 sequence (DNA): TGCGCCAGCAGCTTGGTAGCGGGGGGCCCCCTTGTGAATGAGCAGTTCTTC. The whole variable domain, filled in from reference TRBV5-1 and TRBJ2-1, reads KAGVTQTPRYLIKTRGQQVTLSCSPISGHRSVSWYQQTPGQGLQFLFEYFSETQRNKGNFPGRFSGRQFSNSRSEMNVSTLELGDSALYLCASSLVAGGPLVNEQFFGPGTRLTVL.

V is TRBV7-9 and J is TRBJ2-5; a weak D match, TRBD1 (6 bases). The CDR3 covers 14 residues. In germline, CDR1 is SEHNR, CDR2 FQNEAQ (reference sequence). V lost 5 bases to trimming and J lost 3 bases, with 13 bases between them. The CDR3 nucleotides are TGTGCCAGCAGCCCATGGACAGATAAAGAGACCCAGTACTTC. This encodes CASSPWTDKETQYF.

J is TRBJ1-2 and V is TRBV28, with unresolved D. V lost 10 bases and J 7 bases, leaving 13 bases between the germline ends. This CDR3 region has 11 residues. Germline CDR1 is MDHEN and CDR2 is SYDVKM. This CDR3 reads CAIHASIGYTF. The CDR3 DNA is TGTGCCATCCATGCTTCAATTGGCTACACCTTC.

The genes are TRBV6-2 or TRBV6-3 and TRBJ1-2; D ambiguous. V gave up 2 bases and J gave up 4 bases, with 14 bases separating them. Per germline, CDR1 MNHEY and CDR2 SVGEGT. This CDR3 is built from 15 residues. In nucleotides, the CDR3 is TGTGCCAGCAGTTACGATATGGGGAACGGCTATGGCTACACCTTC. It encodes CASSYDMGNGYGYTF.

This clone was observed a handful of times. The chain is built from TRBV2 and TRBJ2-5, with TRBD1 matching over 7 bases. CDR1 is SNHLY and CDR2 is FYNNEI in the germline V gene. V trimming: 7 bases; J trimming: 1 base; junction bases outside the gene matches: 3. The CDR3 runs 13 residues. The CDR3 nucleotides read TGTGCCAGCACGAGGGGGCTCCAAGAGACCCAGTACTTC. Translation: CASTRGLQETQYF.

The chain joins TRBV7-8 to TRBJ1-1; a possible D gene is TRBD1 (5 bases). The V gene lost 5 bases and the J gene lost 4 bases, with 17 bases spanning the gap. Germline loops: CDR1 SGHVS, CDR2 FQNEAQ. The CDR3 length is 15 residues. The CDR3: CASSPRWGETTEAFF. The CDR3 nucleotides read TGTGCCAGCAGCCCCCGTTGGGGGGAGACCACTGAAGCTTTCTTT.

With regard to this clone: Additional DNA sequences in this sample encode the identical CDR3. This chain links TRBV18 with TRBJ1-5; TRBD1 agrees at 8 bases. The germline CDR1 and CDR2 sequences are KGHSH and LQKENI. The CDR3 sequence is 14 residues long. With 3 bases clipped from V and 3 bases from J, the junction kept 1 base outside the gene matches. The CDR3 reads CASSPTGANQPQHF. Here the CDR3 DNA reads TGTGCCAGCTCACCGACAGGGGCCAATCAGCCCCAGCATTTT.

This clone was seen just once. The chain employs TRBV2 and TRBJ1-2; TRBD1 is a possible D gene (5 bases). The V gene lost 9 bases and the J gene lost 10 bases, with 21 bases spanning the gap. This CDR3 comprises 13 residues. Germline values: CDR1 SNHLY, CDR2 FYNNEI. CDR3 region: CASHLTRGDVYTF. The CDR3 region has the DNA TGTGCCAGTCACTTAACAAGAGGGGATGTCTACACCTTC.

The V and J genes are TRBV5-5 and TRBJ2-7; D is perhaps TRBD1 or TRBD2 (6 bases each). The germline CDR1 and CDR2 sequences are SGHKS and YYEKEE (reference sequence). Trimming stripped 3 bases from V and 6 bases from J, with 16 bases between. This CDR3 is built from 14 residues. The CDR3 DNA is TGTGCCAGCAGCTATCTGTCGGAGGGGGGCGAGCAGTACGTC. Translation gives CASSYLSEGGEQYV.

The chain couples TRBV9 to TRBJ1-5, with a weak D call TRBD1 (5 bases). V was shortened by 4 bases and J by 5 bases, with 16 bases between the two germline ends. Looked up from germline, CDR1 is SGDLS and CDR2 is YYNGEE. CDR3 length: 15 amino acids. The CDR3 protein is CASSLTGGGDQPQHF. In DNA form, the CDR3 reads TGTGCCAGCAGCCTCACCGGGGGTGGGGATCAGCCCCAGCATTTT.

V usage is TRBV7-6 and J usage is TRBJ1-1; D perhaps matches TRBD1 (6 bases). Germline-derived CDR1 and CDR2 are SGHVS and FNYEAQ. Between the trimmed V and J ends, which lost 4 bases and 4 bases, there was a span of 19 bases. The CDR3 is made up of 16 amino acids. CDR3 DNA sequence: TGTGCCAGCAGCTCCGAGACAGGAGGGGTCCGCACTGAAGCTTTCTTT. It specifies CASSSETGGVRTEAFF. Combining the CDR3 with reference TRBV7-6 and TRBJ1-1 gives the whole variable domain GAGVSQSPRYKVTKRGQDVALRCDPISGHVSLYWYRQALGQGPEFLTYFNYEAQQDKSGLPNDRFSAERPEGSISTLTIQRTEQRDSAMYRCASSSETGGVRTEAFFGQGTRLTVV.

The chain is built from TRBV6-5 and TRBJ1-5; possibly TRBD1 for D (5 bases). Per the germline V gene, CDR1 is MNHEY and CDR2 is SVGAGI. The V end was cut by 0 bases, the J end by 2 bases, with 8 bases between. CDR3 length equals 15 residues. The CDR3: CASSYSGGGNQPQHF. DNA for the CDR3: TGTGCCAGCAGTTACTCCGGGGGGGGCAATCAGCCCCAGCATTTT.

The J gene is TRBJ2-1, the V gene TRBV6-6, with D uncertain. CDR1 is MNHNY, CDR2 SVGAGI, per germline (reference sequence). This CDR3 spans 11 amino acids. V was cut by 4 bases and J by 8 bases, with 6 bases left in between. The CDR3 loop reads CASSFGHEQFF. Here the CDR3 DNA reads TGTGCCAGCAGTTTTGGTCATGAGCAGTTCTTC.

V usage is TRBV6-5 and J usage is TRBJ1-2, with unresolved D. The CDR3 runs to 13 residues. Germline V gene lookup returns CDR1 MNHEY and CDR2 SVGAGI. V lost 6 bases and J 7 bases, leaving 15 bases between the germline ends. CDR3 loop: CASSREGLRGYTF. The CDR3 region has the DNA TGTGCCAGCAGCCGGGAGGGCCTGCGTGGCTACACCTTC.

The CDR3 sequence: CASSLNIYNSPLHF. CDR3 coding DNA: TGTGCCAGCAGCTTGAACATATATAATTCACCCCTCCACTTT. V gene TRBV7-9 combines with J gene TRBJ1-6; D is ambiguous. Per germline, CDR1 SEHNR and CDR2 FQNEAQ (reference sequence). This CDR3 spans 14 amino acids. V was pared by 3 bases and J by 4 bases, with 7 bases between.

The CDR3 nucleotides read TGTGCCAGCAGCCAGGGGAGCAATCAGCCCCAGCATTTT. Protein product: CASSQGSNQPQHF. The V call is TRBV7-2, the J call TRBJ1-5; TRBD1 might be the D (6 bases). The CDR3 has 13 amino acids. CDR1 SGHTA and CDR2 FQGNSA come from the germline V gene. Trimming removed 5 bases from V and 1 base from J, with 6 bases in between.

The CDR3 region is CASSRGLAGGNEQFF. As DNA, the CDR3 is TGTGCCAGCAGCCGAGGGTTAGCGGGGGGTAATGAGCAGTTCTTC. The chain recombines TRBV7-9 with TRBJ2-1; TRBD2 agrees at 10 bases. Germline V gene sequence: CDR1 SEHNR, CDR2 FQNEAQ (reference sequence). This CDR3 region has 15 residues. V lost 5 bases to trimming and J lost 7 bases; unmatched junction nucleotides: 8.